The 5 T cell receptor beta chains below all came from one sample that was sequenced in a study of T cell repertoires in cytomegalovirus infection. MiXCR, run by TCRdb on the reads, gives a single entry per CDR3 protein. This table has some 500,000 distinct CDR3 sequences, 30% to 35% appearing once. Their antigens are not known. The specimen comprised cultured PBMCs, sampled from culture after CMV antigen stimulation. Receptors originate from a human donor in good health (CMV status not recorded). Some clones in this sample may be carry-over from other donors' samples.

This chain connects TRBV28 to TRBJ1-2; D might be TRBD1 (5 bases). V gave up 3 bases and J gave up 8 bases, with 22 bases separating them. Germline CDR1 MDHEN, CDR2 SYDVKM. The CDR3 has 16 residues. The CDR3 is CASSLGWGFQTRGYTF. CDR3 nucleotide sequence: TGTGCCAGCAGTTTGGGGTGGGGGTTCCAGACAAGAGGCTACACCTTC.

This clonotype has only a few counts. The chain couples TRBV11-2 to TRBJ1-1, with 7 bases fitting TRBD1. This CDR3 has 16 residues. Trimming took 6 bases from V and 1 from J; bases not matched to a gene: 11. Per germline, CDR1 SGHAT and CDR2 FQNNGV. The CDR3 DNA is TGTGCCAGCAGGGATGTTCAGGGGACAGCGAACACTGAAGCTTTCTTT. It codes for CASRDVQGTANTEAFF.

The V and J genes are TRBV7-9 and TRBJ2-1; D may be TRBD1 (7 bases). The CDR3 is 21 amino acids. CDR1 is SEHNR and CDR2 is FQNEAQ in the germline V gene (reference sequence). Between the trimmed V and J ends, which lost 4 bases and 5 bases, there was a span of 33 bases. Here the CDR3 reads CASSSTGGGVDAETINNEQFF. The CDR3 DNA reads TGTGCCAGCAGCTCTACCGGAGGGGGCGTAGATGCCGAGACGATAAACAATGAGCAGTTCTTC.

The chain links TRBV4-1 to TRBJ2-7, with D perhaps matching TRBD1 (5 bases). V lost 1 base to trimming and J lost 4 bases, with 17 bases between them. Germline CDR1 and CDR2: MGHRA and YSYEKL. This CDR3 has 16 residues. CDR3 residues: CASSQGQGPLGYEQYF. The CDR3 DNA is TGCGCCAGCAGCCAAGGGCAGGGCCCTTTAGGATACGAGCAGTACTTC.

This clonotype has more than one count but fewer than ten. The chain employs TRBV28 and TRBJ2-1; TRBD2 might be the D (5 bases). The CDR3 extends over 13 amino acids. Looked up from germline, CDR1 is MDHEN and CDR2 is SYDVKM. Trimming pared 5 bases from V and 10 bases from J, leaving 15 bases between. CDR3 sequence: CASSNGPGKEQFF. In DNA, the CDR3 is TGTGCCAGCAGTAATGGGCCCGGGAAGGAGCAGTTCTTC.